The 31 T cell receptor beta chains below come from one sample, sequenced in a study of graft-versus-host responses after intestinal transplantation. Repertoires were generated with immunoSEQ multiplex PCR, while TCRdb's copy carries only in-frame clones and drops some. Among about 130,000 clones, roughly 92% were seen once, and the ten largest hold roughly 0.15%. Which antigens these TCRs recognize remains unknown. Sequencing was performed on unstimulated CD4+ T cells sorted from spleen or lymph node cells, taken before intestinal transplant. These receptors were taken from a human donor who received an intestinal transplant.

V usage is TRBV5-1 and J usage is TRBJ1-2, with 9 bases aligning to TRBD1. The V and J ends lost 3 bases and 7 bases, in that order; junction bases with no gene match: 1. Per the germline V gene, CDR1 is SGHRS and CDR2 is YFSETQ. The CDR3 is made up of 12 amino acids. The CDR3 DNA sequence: TGCGCCAGCAGCTCGGACAGGGGTGGCTACACCTTC. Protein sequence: CASSSDRGGYTF.

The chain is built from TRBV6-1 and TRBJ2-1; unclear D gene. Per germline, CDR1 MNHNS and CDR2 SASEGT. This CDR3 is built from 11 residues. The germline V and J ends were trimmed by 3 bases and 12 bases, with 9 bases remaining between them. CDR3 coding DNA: TGTGCCAGCAGTGATCTGTTTAGGCAGTTCTTC. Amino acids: CASSDLFRQFF.

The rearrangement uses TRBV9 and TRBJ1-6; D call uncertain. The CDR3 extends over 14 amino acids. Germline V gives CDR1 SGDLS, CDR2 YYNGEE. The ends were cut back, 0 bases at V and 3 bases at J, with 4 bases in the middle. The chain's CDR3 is CASSVGGYNSPLHF. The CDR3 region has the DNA TGTGCCAGCAGCGTAGGGGGCTATAATTCACCCCTCCACTTT.

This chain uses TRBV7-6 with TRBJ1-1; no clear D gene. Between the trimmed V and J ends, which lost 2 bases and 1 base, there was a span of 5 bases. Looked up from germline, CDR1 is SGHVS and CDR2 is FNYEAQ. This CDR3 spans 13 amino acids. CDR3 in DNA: TGTGCCAGCAGCTTAACAGCGAACACTGAAGCTTTCTTT. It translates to CASSLTANTEAFF.

This CDR3 reads CASSPGGGLAGVVDTQYF. The CDR3 DNA reads TGTGCCAGCAGCCCAGGCGGGGGACTAGCGGGGGTAGTAGATACGCAGTATTTT. V gene TRBV7-7 combines with J gene TRBJ2-3; 14 nucleotides match TRBD2. Germline V gives CDR1 SSHAT, CDR2 FNYEAQ (reference sequence). With 5 bases clipped from V and 5 bases from J, the junction kept 12 bases outside the gene matches. The CDR3 runs to 18 residues.

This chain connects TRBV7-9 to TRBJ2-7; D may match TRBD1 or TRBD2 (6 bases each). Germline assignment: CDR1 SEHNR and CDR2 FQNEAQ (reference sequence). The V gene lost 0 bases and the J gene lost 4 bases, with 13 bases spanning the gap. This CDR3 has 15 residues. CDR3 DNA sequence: TGTGCCAGCAGCTTAGCGGGGGGCTCCCGGTACGAGCAGTACTTC. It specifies CASSLAGGSRYEQYF.

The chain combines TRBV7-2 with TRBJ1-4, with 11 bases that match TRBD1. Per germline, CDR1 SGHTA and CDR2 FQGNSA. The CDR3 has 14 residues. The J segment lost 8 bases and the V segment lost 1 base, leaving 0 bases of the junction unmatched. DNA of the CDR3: TGTGCCAGCAGCTTAGGGACAGGGGGCGAAAAACTGTTTTTT. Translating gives CASSLGTGGEKLFF. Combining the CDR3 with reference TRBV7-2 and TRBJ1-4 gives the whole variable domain GAGVSQSPSNKVTEKGKDVELRCDPISGHTALYWYRQSLGQGLEFLIYFQGNSAPDKSGLPSDRFSAERTGGSVSTLTIQRTQQEDSAVYLCASSLGTGGEKLFFGSGTQLSVL.

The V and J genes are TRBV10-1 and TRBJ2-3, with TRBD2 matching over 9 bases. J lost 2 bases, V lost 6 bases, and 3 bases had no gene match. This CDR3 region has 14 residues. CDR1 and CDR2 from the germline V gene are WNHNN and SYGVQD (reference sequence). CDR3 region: CASRLAGATDTQYF. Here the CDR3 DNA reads TGCGCCAGCAGATTAGCGGGGGCCACAGATACGCAGTATTTT.

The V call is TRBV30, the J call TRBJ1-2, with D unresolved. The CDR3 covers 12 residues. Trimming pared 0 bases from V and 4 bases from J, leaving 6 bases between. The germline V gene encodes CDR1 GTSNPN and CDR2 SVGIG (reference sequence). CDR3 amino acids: CAWSVTVYGYTF. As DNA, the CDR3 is TGTGCCTGGAGTGTAACAGTCTATGGCTACACCTTC.

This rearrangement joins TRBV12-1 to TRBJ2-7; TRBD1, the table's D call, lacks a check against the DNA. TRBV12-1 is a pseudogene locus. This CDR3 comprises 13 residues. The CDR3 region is CASSLDSDYEQYF. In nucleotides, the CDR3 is TGTGCCAGCAGCTTAGACAGTGACTACGAGCAGTACTTC.

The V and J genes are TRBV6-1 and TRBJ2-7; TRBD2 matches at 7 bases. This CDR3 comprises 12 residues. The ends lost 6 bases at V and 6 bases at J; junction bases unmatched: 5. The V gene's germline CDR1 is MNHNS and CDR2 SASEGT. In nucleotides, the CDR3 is TGTGCCAGCAGACGACTAGCCTTCGAGCAGTACTTC. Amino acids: CASRRLAFEQYF.

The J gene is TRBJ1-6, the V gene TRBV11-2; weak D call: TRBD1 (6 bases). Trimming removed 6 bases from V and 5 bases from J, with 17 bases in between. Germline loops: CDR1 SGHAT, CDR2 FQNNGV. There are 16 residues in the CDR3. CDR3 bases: TGTGCCAGCAGAAGGGCCGGGACAAAGAATAATTCACCCCTCCACTTT. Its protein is CASRRAGTKNNSPLHF.

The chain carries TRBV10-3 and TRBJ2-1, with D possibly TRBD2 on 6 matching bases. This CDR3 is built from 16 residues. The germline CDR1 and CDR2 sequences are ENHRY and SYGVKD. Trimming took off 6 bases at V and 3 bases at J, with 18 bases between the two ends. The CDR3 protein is CAIRGSGPLLYNEQFF. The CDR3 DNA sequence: TGTGCCATCAGGGGGAGCGGGCCCCTCCTCTACAATGAGCAGTTCTTC.

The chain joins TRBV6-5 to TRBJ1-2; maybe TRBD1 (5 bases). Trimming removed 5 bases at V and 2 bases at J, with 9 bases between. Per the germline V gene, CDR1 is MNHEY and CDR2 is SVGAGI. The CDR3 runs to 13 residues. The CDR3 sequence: CASSRGVNYGYTF. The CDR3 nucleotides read TGTGCCAGCAGTCGAGGGGTGAACTATGGCTACACCTTC.

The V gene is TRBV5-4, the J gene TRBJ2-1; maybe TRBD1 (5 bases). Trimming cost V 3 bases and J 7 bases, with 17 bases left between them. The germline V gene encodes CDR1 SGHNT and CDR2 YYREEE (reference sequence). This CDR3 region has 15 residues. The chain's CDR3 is CASSSTIRVYNEQFF. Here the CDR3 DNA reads TGTGCCAGCAGCTCCACTATCAGGGTCTATAATGAGCAGTTCTTC.

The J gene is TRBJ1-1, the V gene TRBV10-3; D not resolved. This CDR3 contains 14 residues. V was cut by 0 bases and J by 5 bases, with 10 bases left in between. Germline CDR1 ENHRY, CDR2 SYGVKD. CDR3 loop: CAISESGVETEAFF. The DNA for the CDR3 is TGTGCCATCAGTGAGTCCGGGGTCGAGACTGAAGCTTTCTTT.

The CDR3 reads CASSLVSGGFEQYF. Here the CDR3 DNA reads TGTGCCAGCAGCTTAGTTTCGGGGGGGTTCGAGCAGTACTTC. V and J are TRBV7-9 and TRBJ2-7; 8 bases are shared with TRBD2. Germline lookup yields CDR1 SEHNR and CDR2 FQNEAQ (reference sequence). Unmatched junction bases numbered 5, after V lost 1 base and J lost 6 bases. CDR3 length: 14 amino acids. The full variable domain, with the rest looked up from reference TRBV7-9 and TRBJ2-7, is DTGVSQNPRHKITKRGQNVTFRCDPISEHNRLYWYRQTLGQGPEFLTYFQNEAQLEKSRLLSDRFSAERPKGSFSTLEIQRTEQGDSAMYLCASSLVSGGFEQYFGPGTRLTVT.

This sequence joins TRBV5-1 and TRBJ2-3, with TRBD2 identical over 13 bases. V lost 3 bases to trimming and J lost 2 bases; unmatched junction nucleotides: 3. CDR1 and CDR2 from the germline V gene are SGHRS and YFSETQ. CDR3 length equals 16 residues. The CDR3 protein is CASSSGLAGDTDTQYF. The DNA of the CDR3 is TGCGCCAGCAGCTCAGGACTAGCGGGGGACACAGATACGCAGTATTTT.

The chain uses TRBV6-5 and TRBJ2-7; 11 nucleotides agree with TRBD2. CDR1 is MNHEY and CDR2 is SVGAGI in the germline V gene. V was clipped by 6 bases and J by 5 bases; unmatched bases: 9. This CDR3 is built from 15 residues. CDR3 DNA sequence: TGTGCCAGCAGCCCTTGGGCTAGCGGGGGGCACGAGCAGTACTTC. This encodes CASSPWASGGHEQYF.

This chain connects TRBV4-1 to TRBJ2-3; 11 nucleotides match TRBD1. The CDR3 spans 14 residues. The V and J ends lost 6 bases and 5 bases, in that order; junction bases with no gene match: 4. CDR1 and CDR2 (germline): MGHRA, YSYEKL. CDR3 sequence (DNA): TGCGCCAGCAGTCGGACAGGGGGCGGAGATACGCAGTATTTT. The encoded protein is CASSRTGGGDTQYF.

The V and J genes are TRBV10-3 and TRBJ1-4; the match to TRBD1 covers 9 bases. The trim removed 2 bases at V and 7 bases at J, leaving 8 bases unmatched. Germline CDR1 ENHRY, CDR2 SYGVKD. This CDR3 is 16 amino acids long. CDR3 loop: CAISERGTGPGEKLFF. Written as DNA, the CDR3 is TGTGCCATCAGTGAGAGGGGGACAGGGCCGGGTGAAAAACTGTTTTTT.

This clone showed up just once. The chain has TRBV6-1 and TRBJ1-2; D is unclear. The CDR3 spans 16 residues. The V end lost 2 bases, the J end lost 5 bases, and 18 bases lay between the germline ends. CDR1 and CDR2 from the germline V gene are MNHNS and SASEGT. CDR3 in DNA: TGTGCCAGCAGTGAACGGGTTTGGGGAAAAGATTATGGCTACACCTTC. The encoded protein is CASSERVWGKDYGYTF.

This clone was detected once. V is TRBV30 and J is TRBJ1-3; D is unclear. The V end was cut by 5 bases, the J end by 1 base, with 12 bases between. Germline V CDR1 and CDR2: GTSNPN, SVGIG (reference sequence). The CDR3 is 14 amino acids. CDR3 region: CAWARGLSGNTIYF. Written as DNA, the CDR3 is TGTGCCTGGGCTAGAGGGTTGTCTGGAAACACCATATATTTT.

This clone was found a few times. Here the CDR3 reads CASSFEGNQPQHF. The CDR3 DNA reads as TGTGCCAGCAGCTTTGAGGGAAATCAGCCCCAGCATTTT. The V and J genes are TRBV7-9 and TRBJ1-5; D is unclear. Per germline, CDR1 SEHNR and CDR2 FQNEAQ (reference sequence). The CDR3 runs 13 residues. V was trimmed by 3 bases and J by 4 bases, leaving 7 bases between them.

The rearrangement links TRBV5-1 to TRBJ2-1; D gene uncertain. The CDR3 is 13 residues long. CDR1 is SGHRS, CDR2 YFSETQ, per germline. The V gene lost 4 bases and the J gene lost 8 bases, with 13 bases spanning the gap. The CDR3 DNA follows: TGCGCCAGCAGCGTCAGTCCTGTGGATGAGCAGTTCTTC. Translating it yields CASSVSPVDEQFF.

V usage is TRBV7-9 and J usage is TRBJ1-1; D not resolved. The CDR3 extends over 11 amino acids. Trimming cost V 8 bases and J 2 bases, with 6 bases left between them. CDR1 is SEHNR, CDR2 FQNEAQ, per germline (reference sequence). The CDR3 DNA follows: TGTGCCAGCGGTAGTAACACTGAAGCTTTCTTT. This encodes CASGSNTEAFF.

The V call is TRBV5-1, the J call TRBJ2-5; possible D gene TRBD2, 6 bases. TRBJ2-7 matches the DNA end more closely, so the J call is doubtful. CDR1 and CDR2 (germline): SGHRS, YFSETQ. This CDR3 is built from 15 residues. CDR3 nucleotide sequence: TGCGCCAGCAGCCGTGGGGGGACCGATTCCTACGAGCAGTACTTC. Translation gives CASSRGGTDSYEQYF.

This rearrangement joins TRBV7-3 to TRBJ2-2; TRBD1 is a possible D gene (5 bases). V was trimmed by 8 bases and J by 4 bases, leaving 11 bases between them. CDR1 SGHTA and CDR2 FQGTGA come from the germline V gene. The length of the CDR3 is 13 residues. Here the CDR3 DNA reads TGTGCCAGCCAGGGCCAGGTCACCGGGGAGCTGTTTTTT. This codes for CASQGQVTGELFF.

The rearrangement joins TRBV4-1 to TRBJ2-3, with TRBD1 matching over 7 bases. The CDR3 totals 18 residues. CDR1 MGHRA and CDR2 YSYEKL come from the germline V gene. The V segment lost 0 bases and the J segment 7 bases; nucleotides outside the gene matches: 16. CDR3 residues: CASSQDPALITGDYTQYF. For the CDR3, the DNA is TGCGCCAGCAGCCAAGATCCGGCCCTAATTACAGGGGATTATACGCAGTATTTT.

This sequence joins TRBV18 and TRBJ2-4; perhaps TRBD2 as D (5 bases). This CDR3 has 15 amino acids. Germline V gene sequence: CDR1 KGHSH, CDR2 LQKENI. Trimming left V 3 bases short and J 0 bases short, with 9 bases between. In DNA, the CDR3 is TGTGCCAGCTCACCCGGGATATTAGCCAAAAACATTCAGTACTTC. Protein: CASSPGILAKNIQYF.

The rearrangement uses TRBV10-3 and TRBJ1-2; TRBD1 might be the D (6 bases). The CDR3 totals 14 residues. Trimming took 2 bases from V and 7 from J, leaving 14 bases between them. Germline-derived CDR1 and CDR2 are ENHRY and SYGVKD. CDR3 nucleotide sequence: TGTGCCATCAGTGAGCTCTCAGGGGCTGGTGGCTACACCTTC. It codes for CAISELSGAGGYTF.